Described below is a single T cell receptor beta chain sequence and its context. As yet, its antigen is unknown. The J segment lost 7 bases and the V segment lost 2 bases, leaving 10 bases of the junction unmatched. Germline assignment: CDR1 SGHTA and CDR2 FQGNSA. CDR3 size: 16 residues. Clones were read by immunoSEQ multiplex PCR, and TCRdb kept only the in-frame ones, dropping some. Here the sample spans some 150,000 clones, around nine tenths being singletons. This sample is drawn from a study of T cell responses to AZD1222 COVID-19 vaccine. Across the study: Analyses pooled second doses at about 4 or about 12 weeks. Study-wide points: The study sampled repertoires only after the peak T cell response.

The sample in question was peripheral blood, obtained on day 0 of AZD1222 vaccination. This receptor was taken from an adult in good health. The rearrangement links TRBV7-2 to TRBJ2-5, with TRBD2 identical over 10 bases. The CDR3 region has the DNA TGTGCCAGCAGCTTACGTCTAGCGGGGGCTAGGGGGACCCAGTACTTC. Its protein is CASSLRLAGARGTQYF.